These 24 T cell receptor beta chains were all obtained from the same sample, sequenced in a study of identical twins. TCRdb reprocessed the 5' RACE reads via MiXCR and lists one record per CDR3 protein. The sample includes 350,000 to 450,000 distinct CDR3 sequences, 18% of them seen just once. Input material: naive T cells sorted from blood. These receptors all stem from a man aged 45-60 years in good health.

The table lists this clonotype with a few counts. The rearrangement uses TRBV28 and TRBJ2-3; a possible D gene is TRBD1 (5 bases). The CDR3 is 14 residues long. The germline V and J ends were trimmed by 6 bases and 0 bases, with 10 bases remaining between them. The germline gives CDR1 MDHEN, CDR2 SYDVKM. In DNA, the CDR3 is TGTGCCAGCAGGATTGCAGGGAGCACAGATACGCAGTATTTT. Protein: CASRIAGSTDTQYF.

This chain connects TRBV4-1 to TRBJ2-5; D might be TRBD1 or TRBD2, each matching 5 bases. CDR3 length: 16 amino acids. The V end was cut by 0 bases, the J end by 2 bases, with 13 bases between. Germline V gene data show CDR1 as MGHRA and CDR2 as YSYEKL. CDR3 DNA: TGCGCCAGCAGCCAAGATTCAGGGCCGGGGCAAGAGACCCAGTACTTC. Translating it yields CASSQDSGPGQETQYF.

The chain employs TRBV7-2 and TRBJ2-1; D remains unclear. Trimming left V 1 base short and J 9 bases short, with 10 bases between. CDR1 is SGHTA and CDR2 is FQGNSA in the germline V gene. The CDR3 contains 13 residues. DNA for the CDR3: TGTGCCAGCAGCTTAGGGACCGGTAGTGAGCAGTTCTTC. This codes for CASSLGTGSEQFF.

This clonotype was recorded many times. In DNA form, the CDR3 reads TGTGCCAGCAGTGGGACTAGCGGATACACCGGGGAGCTGTTTTTT. Protein: CASSGTSGYTGELFF. V gene TRBV6-1 combines with J gene TRBJ2-2; 10 bases are shared with TRBD2. Germline assignment: CDR1 MNHNS and CDR2 SASEGT. The CDR3 loop spans 15 amino acids. Trimming cost V 4 bases and J 3 bases; bases outside gene matches: 2.

The sample holds many counts of this clonotype. The rearrangement uses TRBV7-2 and TRBJ2-7, with 10 bases that match TRBD2. J lost 3 bases, V lost 1 base, and 3 bases had no gene match. CDR3 length: 15 residues. Germline V CDR1 and CDR2: SGHTA, FQGNSA. The CDR3 here is CASSLGLAGDYEQYF. The CDR3 nucleotides read TGTGCCAGCAGCTTAGGTCTAGCGGGAGACTACGAGCAGTACTTC.

This chain links TRBV7-6 with TRBJ2-5; D possibly uses TRBD1 or TRBD2 (5 bases each). Germline loops: CDR1 SGHVS, CDR2 FNYEAQ. Trimming left V 6 bases short and J 6 bases short, with 11 bases between. CDR3 length equals 12 residues. The CDR3 is CASSLEGQTQYF. CDR3 nucleotides: TGTGCCAGCAGTCTTGAGGGGCAGACCCAGTACTTC.

This clonotype appeared a few times. The rearrangement uses TRBV12-3 or TRBV12-4 and TRBJ2-1; unclear D gene. This CDR3 is 15 amino acids long. The V end was cut by 3 bases, the J end by 4 bases, with 13 bases between. CDR3 amino acids: CASSFLGSRYNEQFF. The CDR3 bases are TGTGCCAGCAGTTTCCTTGGCAGTCGGTACAATGAGCAGTTCTTC.

This clonotype was seen many times. As DNA, the CDR3 is TGCAGTGCTACCCGGGACGTCGCCTACGAGCAGTACTTC. As protein: CSATRDVAYEQYF. This sequence joins TRBV20-1 and TRBJ2-7; TRBD1 or TRBD2 may be the D gene (5 bases each). Per the germline V gene, CDR1 is DFQATT and CDR2 is SNEGSKA (reference sequence). The length of the CDR3 is 13 residues. The V gene lost 4 bases and the J gene lost 2 bases, with 12 bases spanning the gap.

This clonotype occurred many times. The genes are TRBV4-2 and TRBJ2-5, with D maybe TRBD2 (5 bases). The CDR3 runs to 15 residues. Between the trimmed V and J ends, which lost 4 bases and 5 bases, there was a span of 17 bases. Germline lookup yields CDR1 LGHNA and CDR2 YNFKEQ. CDR3 nucleotide sequence: TGTGCCAGCAGCCTATATACGGGGTTTGCGGAGACCCAGTACTTC. Its protein product is CASSLYTGFAETQYF.

J is TRBJ1-1 and V is TRBV15, with unresolved D. The V gene's germline CDR1 is LNHNV and CDR2 YYDKDF (reference sequence). The V gene lost 4 bases and the J gene lost 1 base, with 10 bases spanning the gap. The CDR3 extends over 14 amino acids. Here the CDR3 DNA reads TGTGCCACCAGCAATACGGACGGGAACACTGAAGCTTTCTTT. This codes for CATSNTDGNTEAFF.

This clonotype occurred many times. CDR3 loop: CASSFPGTGVYEQYF. The CDR3 DNA is TGTGCCAGCAGCTTTCCCGGGACAGGAGTCTACGAGCAGTACTTC. This rearrangement joins TRBV3-1 to TRBJ2-7, with 8 bases identical to TRBD1. CDR1 is LGHDT, CDR2 YNNKEL, per germline (reference sequence). The CDR3 loop spans 15 amino acids. J lost 3 bases, V lost 5 bases, and 9 bases had no gene match.

This clonotype was observed a handful of times. V and J are TRBV7-6 and TRBJ1-2, with 9 bases aligning to TRBD1. Trimming cost V 1 base and J 2 bases; bases outside gene matches: 5. This CDR3 has 16 amino acids. Per the germline V gene, CDR1 is SGHVS and CDR2 is FNYEAQ. The CDR3: CASSLGTGAANYGYTF. CDR3 nucleotide sequence: TGTGCCAGCAGCTTAGGGACAGGGGCTGCCAACTATGGCTACACCTTC. Based on the CDR3 plus reference TRBV7-6 and TRBJ1-2, the full variable domain is GAGVSQSPRYKVTKRGQDVALRCDPISGHVSLYWYRQALGQGPEFLTYFNYEAQQDKSGLPNDRFSAERPEGSISTLTIQRTEQRDSAMYRCASSLGTGAANYGYTFGSGTRLTVV.

This chain links TRBV6-5 with TRBJ2-3; D is undetermined. In germline, CDR1 is MNHEY, CDR2 SVGAGI. The CDR3 consists of 15 residues. Trimming cost V 2 bases and J 1 base, with 10 bases left between them. Written as DNA, the CDR3 is TGTGCCAGCAGTTACGATGGTGGGGGCACAGATACGCAGTATTTT. Its protein product is CASSYDGGGTDTQYF.

V and J are TRBV4-3 and TRBJ1-6; possible D gene TRBD1, 6 bases. V was pared by 0 bases and J by 10 bases, with 13 bases between. This CDR3 comprises 15 residues. CDR1 is LGHNA and CDR2 is YSLEER in the germline V gene. The CDR3 nucleotides are TGCGCCAGCAGCCAAGATGGTCGGGGGCAGTCACCCCTCCACTTT. Protein sequence: CASSQDGRGQSPLHF.

The chain joins TRBV5-1 to TRBJ2-3; D ambiguous. The CDR3 spans 14 residues. In germline, CDR1 is SGHRS, CDR2 YFSETQ. Trimming shortened V by 0 bases and J by 6 bases, and 11 bases separated the two germline ends. CDR3 in amino acids: CASSLVGSADTQYF. The CDR3 DNA reads TGCGCCAGCAGCTTGGTGGGATCGGCCGATACGCAGTATTTT.

This clonotype was seen more than once but under ten times. The V call is TRBV4-1, the J call TRBJ2-1, with a weak D call TRBD2 (5 bases). The CDR3 has 14 amino acids. Per germline, CDR1 MGHRA and CDR2 YSYEKL. Between the trimmed V and J ends, which lost 0 bases and 6 bases, there was a span of 9 bases. CDR3 residues: CASSQDLGGNEQFF. The CDR3 DNA is TGCGCCAGCAGCCAAGATCTAGGAGGCAATGAGCAGTTCTTC.

Written as DNA, the CDR3 is TGTGCCAGCAACCTAGCCGGGACAGGGAGCTATGGCTACACCTTC. It is translated as CASNLAGTGSYGYTF. This rearrangement joins TRBV28 to TRBJ1-2; TRBD1 matches at 9 bases. V gave up 7 bases and J gave up 4 bases; unmatched junction bases: 10. The CDR3 extends over 15 amino acids. Germline V gives CDR1 MDHEN, CDR2 SYDVKM.

This clonotype was detected only a few times. The rearrangement uses TRBV20-1 and TRBJ2-5, with TRBD1 as a possible D gene (6 bases). Germline CDR1 reads DFQATT; CDR2 reads SNEGSKA (reference sequence). The CDR3 is 12 residues long. CDR3 amino acids: CSERTVQETQYF. The CDR3 nucleotides read TGCAGCGAACGGACAGTTCAAGAGACCCAGTACTTC.

The V call is TRBV4-1, the J call TRBJ1-6; TRBD1 agrees at 12 bases. The CDR3 totals 16 residues. Germline lookup yields CDR1 MGHRA and CDR2 YSYEKL. The ends lost 2 bases at V and 9 bases at J; junction bases unmatched: 5. CDR3 region: CASSQSGQGASSPLHF. The DNA of the CDR3 is TGCGCCAGCAGCCAATCGGGACAGGGGGCCAGTTCACCCCTCCACTTT.

The CDR3, as DNA: TGCGCCAGCAGCCAACTCACAGGGACTGGCTACACCTTC. This gives the protein CASSQLTGTGYTF. The chain uses TRBV4-3 and TRBJ1-2; a weak D match, TRBD1 (6 bases). CDR1 and CDR2 (germline): LGHNA, YSLEER. The ends were cut back, 2 bases at V and 7 bases at J, with 11 bases in the middle. This CDR3 spans 13 amino acids.

The V and J genes are TRBV7-9 and TRBJ2-1, with a tentative D call TRBD1 (6 bases). The CDR3 is 13 residues long. Trimming pared 2 bases from V and 9 bases from J, leaving 11 bases between. CDR1 is SEHNR, CDR2 FQNEAQ, per germline (reference sequence). Here the CDR3 reads CASSLSGEPEQFF. CDR3 DNA: TGTGCCAGCAGCTTATCAGGGGAACCTGAGCAGTTCTTC.

The gene calls are TRBV28 and TRBJ2-1; TRBD1 aligns across 7 bases. This CDR3 is 16 amino acids long. Trimming removed 5 bases from V and 2 bases from J; junction bases left unmatched: 9. Germline-derived CDR1 and CDR2 are MDHEN and SYDVKM. In nucleotides, the CDR3 is TGTGCCAGCAGTCCCTACAGGGGCCCTCCCTACAATGAGCAGTTCTTC. Residues: CASSPYRGPPYNEQFF.

The rearrangement links TRBV5-5 to TRBJ2-6; the D is unclear. The V and J ends lost 0 bases and 0 bases respectively, with 7 bases between them. This CDR3 has 16 amino acids. Looked up from germline, CDR1 is SGHKS and CDR2 is YYEKEE (reference sequence). CDR3 in amino acids: CASSLDTYSGANVLTF. In DNA, the CDR3 is TGTGCCAGCAGCTTGGACACCTACTCTGGGGCCAACGTCCTGACTTTC.

This clonotype was detected a few times. V usage is TRBV20-1 and J usage is TRBJ1-1; no clear D gene. This CDR3 has 14 amino acids. V dropped 0 bases and J dropped 1 base, with 9 bases sitting between them. The germline CDR1 and CDR2 sequences are DFQATT and SNEGSKA (reference sequence). Here the CDR3 DNA reads TGCAGTGCTAGAGAGGGCTCCTCGAACACTGAAGCTTTCTTT. Its translation is CSAREGSSNTEAFF.